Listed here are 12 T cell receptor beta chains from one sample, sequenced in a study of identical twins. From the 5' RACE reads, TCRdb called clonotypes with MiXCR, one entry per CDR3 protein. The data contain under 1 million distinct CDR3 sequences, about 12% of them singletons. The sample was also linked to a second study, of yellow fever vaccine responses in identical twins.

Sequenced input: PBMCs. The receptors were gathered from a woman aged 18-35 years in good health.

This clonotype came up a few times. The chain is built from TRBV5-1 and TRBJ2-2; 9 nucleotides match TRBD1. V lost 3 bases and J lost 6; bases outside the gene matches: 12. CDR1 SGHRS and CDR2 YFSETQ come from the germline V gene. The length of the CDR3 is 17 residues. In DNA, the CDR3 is TGCGCCAGCAGCTGGAACCCGGGACAGGGTCGATCCGGGGAGCTGTTTTTT. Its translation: CASSWNPGQGRSGELFF.

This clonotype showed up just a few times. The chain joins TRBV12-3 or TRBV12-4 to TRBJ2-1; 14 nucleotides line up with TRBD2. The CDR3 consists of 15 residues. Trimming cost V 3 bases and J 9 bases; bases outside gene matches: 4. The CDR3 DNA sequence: TGTGCCAGCAGTTTGACTAGCGGGAGGGCCCCTGAGCAGTTCTTC. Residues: CASSLTSGRAPEQFF.

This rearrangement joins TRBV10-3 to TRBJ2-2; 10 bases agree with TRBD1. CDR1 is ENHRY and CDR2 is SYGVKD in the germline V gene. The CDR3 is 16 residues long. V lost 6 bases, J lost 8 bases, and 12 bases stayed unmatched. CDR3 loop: CAIRTPGQGSVGELFF. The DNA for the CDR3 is TGTGCCATCAGGACACCGGGACAGGGGTCCGTGGGGGAGCTGTTTTTT.

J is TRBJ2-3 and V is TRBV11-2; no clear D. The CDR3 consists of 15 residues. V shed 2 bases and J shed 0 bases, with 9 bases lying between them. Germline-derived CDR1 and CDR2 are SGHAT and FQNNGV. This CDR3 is CASSLWGTSTDTQYF. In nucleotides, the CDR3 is TGTGCCAGCAGCTTATGGGGAACTAGCACAGATACGCAGTATTTT.

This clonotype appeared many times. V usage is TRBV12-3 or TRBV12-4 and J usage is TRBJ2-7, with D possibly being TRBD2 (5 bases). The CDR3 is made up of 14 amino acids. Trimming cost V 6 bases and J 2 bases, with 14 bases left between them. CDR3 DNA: TGTGCCAGCAGCCGCGGCCTAGCAACCTACGAGCAGTACTTC. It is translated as CASSRGLATYEQYF.

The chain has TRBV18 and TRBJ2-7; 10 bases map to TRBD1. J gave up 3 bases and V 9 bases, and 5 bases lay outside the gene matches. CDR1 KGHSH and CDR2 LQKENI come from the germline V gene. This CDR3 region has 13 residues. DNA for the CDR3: TGTGCCAGTTCGGGACAGGGGCTCTACGAGCAGTACTTC. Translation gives CASSGQGLYEQYF.

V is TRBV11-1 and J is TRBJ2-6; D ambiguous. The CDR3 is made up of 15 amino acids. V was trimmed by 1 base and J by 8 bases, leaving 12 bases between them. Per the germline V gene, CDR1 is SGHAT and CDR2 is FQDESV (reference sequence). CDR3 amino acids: CASSLGLWTTNVLTF. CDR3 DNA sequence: TGTGCCAGCAGCTTAGGTCTGTGGACCACCAACGTCCTGACTTTC. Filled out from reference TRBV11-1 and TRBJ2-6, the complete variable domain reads EAEVAQSPRYKITEKSQAVAFWCDPISGHATLYWYRQILGQGPELLVQFQDESVVDDSQLPKDRFSAERLKGVDSTLKIQPAELGDSAMYLCASSLGLWTTNVLTFGAGSRLTVL.

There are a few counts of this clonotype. The CDR3 nucleotides are TGTGCCATCAGTGACCCCGGGGGAGGTAGTGAGCAGTTCTTC. This gives the protein CAISDPGGGSEQFF. The chain is built from TRBV10-3 and TRBJ2-1, with D maybe TRBD2 (6 bases). Trimming took off 3 bases at V and 9 bases at J, with 15 bases between the two ends. Per germline, CDR1 ENHRY and CDR2 SYGVKD. The CDR3 has 14 amino acids.

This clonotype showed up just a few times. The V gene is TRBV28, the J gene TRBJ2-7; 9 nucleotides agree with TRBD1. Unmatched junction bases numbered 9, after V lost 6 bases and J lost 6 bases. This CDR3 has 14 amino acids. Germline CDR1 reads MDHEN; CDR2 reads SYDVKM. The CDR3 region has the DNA TGTGCCAGCAGCAATACAGGGGGCCCGGTCGAGCAGTACTTC. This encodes CASSNTGGPVEQYF.

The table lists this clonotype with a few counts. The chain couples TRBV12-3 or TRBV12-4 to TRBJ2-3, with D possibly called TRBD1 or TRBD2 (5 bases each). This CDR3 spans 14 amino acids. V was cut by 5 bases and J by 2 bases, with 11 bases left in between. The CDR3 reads CASSGGVSTDTQYF. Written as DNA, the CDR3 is TGTGCCAGCAGTGGGGGTGTTTCCACAGATACGCAGTATTTT.

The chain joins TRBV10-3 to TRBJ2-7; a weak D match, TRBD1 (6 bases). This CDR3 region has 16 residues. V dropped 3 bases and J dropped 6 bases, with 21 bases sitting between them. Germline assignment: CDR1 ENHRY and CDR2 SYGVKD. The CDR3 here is CAISDRTGRGISEQYV. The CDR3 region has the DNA TGTGCCATCAGTGACCGAACAGGGCGTGGGATTTCCGAGCAGTACGTC.

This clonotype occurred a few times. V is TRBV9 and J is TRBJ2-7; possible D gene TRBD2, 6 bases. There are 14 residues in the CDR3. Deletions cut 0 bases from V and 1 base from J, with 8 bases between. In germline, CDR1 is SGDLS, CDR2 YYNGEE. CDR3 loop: CASSVASVSYEQYF. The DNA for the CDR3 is TGTGCCAGCAGCGTAGCTAGCGTATCCTACGAGCAGTACTTC.